Shown below are 23 T cell receptor beta chains from a single sample sequenced in a study of T-cell reconstitution after alpha-beta-depleted transplantation in children. A TCRbeta library incorporating unique molecular identifiers was prepared. TCRdb reprocessed the PCR reads with MiXCR, giving one entry per CDR3 protein. The table shows fewer than 350,000 distinct CDR3 sequences, with 9.5% to 13% occurring only once. This specimen consisted of peripheral blood, obtained 180 days after TCRalphabeta/CD19-depleted stem cell transplant. The source of these receptors is a male patient between 2 and 15 years old who had a stem cell transplant for chronic granulomatous disease, so the T cells may come from the graft donor.

This clonotype has a count of ten or more. The chain employs TRBV7-2 and TRBJ2-5; D is unclear. V dropped 3 bases and J dropped 5 bases, with 13 bases sitting between them. In germline, CDR1 is SGHTA, CDR2 FQGNSA. The CDR3 covers 14 residues. CDR3 sequence reads: CASSFILFRETQYF. For the CDR3, the DNA is TGTGCCAGCAGCTTCATACTATTCCGGGAGACCCAGTACTTC.

As regards this clonotype: A much larger clone lies one base from this, so it may be a read error. V is TRBV10-2 and J is TRBJ1-3; 8 bases match TRBD1. The germline V gene has CDR1 WSHSY and CDR2 SAAADI. This CDR3 has 14 amino acids. Here the CDR3 reads CASSVTGAGNSIYF. CDR3 in DNA: TGCGCCAGCAGTGTGACAGGGGCTGGAAACAGCATATATTTT.

This clonotype was seen ten or more times. The chain combines TRBV11-2 with TRBJ1-2; TRBD1 matches at 7 bases. There are 13 residues in the CDR3. Germline-derived CDR1 and CDR2 are SGHAT and FQNNGV. Losses at the gene ends were 3 bases for V and 8 bases for J; bases not matched to a gene: 6. The CDR3 bases are TGTGCCAGCAGCTTGGCCAGGGGGAGAGGCTACACCTTC. Amino acid sequence: CASSLARGRGYTF.

This clonotype was recorded many times. This rearrangement joins TRBV20-1 to TRBJ1-6; D gene uncertain. The V end lost 3 bases, the J end lost 0 bases, and 15 bases lay between the germline ends. The CDR3 consists of 17 residues. Germline V gene lookup returns CDR1 DFQATT and CDR2 SNEGSKA (reference sequence). This CDR3 is CSASRVLISSYNSPLHF. The CDR3 nucleotides are TGCAGTGCTAGTAGGGTGTTGATCAGCTCCTATAATTCACCCCTCCACTTT.

This clonotype was counted many times. The V and J genes are TRBV21-1 and TRBJ2-1; the D call in the table, TRBD1, was not verified against the DNA. TRBV21-1 is a pseudogene. This CDR3 contains 16 residues. Here the CDR3 DNA reads TGTGCCAGCAGCAAAGGCGGGACAGGGGTCTACAATGAGCAGTTCTTC. This codes for CASSKGGTGVYNEQFF.

There are many counts of this clonotype. The V gene is TRBV4-3, the J gene TRBJ2-3; 11 bases line up with TRBD1. V shed 0 bases and J 5 bases; nucleotides not matched to a gene: 1. The germline gives CDR1 LGHNA, CDR2 YSLEER. This CDR3 is built from 15 residues. CDR3 protein: CASSQEGQGVDTQYF. For the CDR3, the DNA is TGCGCCAGCAGCCAAGAGGGACAGGGGGTAGATACGCAGTATTTT.

This clonotype was recorded many times. The chain uses TRBV6-5 and TRBJ2-7, with TRBD1 matching over 9 bases. The length of the CDR3 is 15 residues. The germline V gene has CDR1 MNHEY and CDR2 SVGAGI. V lost 7 bases and J lost 4; bases outside the gene matches: 11. The CDR3 loop is CASTRDRAHVYEQYF. CDR3 bases: TGTGCCAGCACCAGGGACAGGGCCCACGTTTACGAGCAGTACTTC.

This clonotype has a count of ten or more. This chain links TRBV12-3 or TRBV12-4 with TRBJ2-5; TRBD1 matches at 9 bases. The CDR3 sequence is 15 residues long. Trimming took 2 bases from V and 3 from J; bases not matched to a gene: 4. The CDR3 DNA reads TGTGCCAGCAGTTTAAGGGACAGGGAGAAAGAGACCCAGTACTTC. Its protein is CASSLRDREKETQYF.

The sample holds many counts of this clonotype. J is TRBJ2-5 and V is TRBV10-3; TRBD1 is a possible D gene (7 bases). The CDR3 covers 13 residues. Between the trimmed V and J ends, which lost 4 bases and 4 bases, there was a span of 10 bases. The germline V gene encodes CDR1 ENHRY and CDR2 SYGVKD. In nucleotides, the CDR3 is TGTGCCATCAGTGGACAGGGAGGAGAGACCCAGTACTTC. The encoded protein is CAISGQGGETQYF.

In its sample, this clonotype was seen many times. V gene TRBV20-1 combines with J gene TRBJ2-3; D may be TRBD1 (6 bases). The ends were cut back, 6 bases at V and 5 bases at J, with 21 bases in the middle. CDR3 length: 15 amino acids. Germline CDR1 is DFQATT and CDR2 is SNEGSKA (reference sequence). The CDR3 nucleotides are TGCAGTGCGCCTGTCCAGGGGATAGGGAGAGATACGCAGTATTTT. Translation gives CSAPVQGIGRDTQYF.

This clonotype occurred many times. The chain couples TRBV29-1 to TRBJ1-1; 8 bases are a match to TRBD1. With V trimmed by 0 bases and J by 11 bases, 14 bases remained unmatched. CDR1 SQVTM and CDR2 ANQGSEA come from the germline V gene. This CDR3 contains 15 residues. In DNA, the CDR3 is TGCAGCGTTGAAGATCGGCCTCAGGGGGCAAGTGGCGCTTTCTTT. The encoded protein is CSVEDRPQGASGAFF.

This clonotype was detected ten times or more. The V and J genes are TRBV7-8 and TRBJ2-1; 14 bases match TRBD2. J gave up 11 bases and V 0 bases, and 6 bases lay outside the gene matches. The CDR3 loop spans 16 amino acids. Germline V gene lookup returns CDR1 SGHVS and CDR2 FQNEAQ. For the CDR3, the DNA is TGTGCCAGCAGCTTAGCTCAAGGGACTAGCGGGAGCAAGCAGTTCTTC. The encoded protein is CASSLAQGTSGSKQFF. Complete variable domain (other parts from reference TRBV7-8 and TRBJ2-1): GAGVSQSPRYKVAKRGQDVALRCDPISGHVSLFWYQQALGQGPEFLTYFQNEAQLDKSGLPSDRFFAERPEGSVSTLKIQRTQQEDSAVYLCASSLAQGTSGSKQFFGPGTRLTVL.

This clonotype was detected ten times or more. The gene calls are TRBV27 and TRBJ2-3, with 9 bases fitting TRBD1. Per the germline V gene, CDR1 is MNHEY and CDR2 is SMNVEV (reference sequence). This CDR3 is built from 18 residues. Trimming cost V 2 bases and J 4 bases; bases outside gene matches: 13. The CDR3 sequence: CASSLSDKGQGTADTQYF. CDR3 DNA sequence: TGTGCCAGCAGTTTAAGTGATAAGGGACAGGGAACCGCAGATACGCAGTATTTT.

In this sample, this clonotype turned up many times. The chain employs TRBV7-2 and TRBJ2-7, with D possibly TRBD2 on 5 matching bases. This CDR3 is built from 15 residues. V was clipped by 6 bases and J by 3 bases, with 18 bases between them. Germline V lookup: CDR1 SGHTA, CDR2 FQGNSA. DNA for the CDR3: TGTGCCAGCAGTCTCCTTCGGGATGGTGTCTACGAGCAGTACTTC. Residues: CASSLLRDGVYEQYF.

This clonotype was picked up many times. The chain employs TRBV20-1 and TRBJ2-5; the D call may be TRBD1 or TRBD2 (5 bases each). This CDR3 spans 16 amino acids. Germline values: CDR1 DFQATT, CDR2 SNEGSKA (reference sequence). CDR3 in amino acids: CRPVSYRRDVQETQYF. As DNA, the CDR3 is TGCAGACCCGTTTCCTACCGCCGGGACGTACAAGAGACCCAGTACTTC.

This clonotype was counted ten times or more. CDR3 coding DNA: TGCAGCGTTTCAGTGGCAGCATACTACGAGCAGTACTTC. It encodes CSVSVAAYYEQYF. The J gene is TRBJ2-7, the V gene TRBV29-1; D gene uncertain. The germline V gene has CDR1 SQVTM and CDR2 ANQGSEA. Trimming left V 5 bases short and J 3 bases short, with 14 bases between. CDR3 length: 13 amino acids.

This clonotype was seen many times. The chain joins TRBV7-6 to TRBJ2-3; TRBD1 agrees at 9 bases. The junction had 4 bases not matched to a gene; V was cut back by 5 bases and J by 1 base. Per the germline V gene, CDR1 is SGHVS and CDR2 is FNYEAQ. The CDR3 runs 15 residues. CDR3 loop: CASSINRGRTDTQYF. The CDR3, as DNA: TGTGCCAGCAGCATCAACAGGGGGCGCACAGATACGCAGTATTTT.

This clonotype was seen repeatedly, ten times or more. Here the CDR3 DNA reads TGTGCCAGCAGGGACGGACTAGCGGGGTTCTACGAGCAGTACTTC. Translating gives CASRDGLAGFYEQYF. The chain employs TRBV2 and TRBJ2-7; 12 bases are shared with TRBD2. Trimming cost V 6 bases and J 3 bases; bases outside gene matches: 6. Germline assignment: CDR1 SNHLY and CDR2 FYNNEI. This CDR3 is built from 15 residues.

In the case of this clonotype: A much larger clone is a single base away; this may be a read error. The chain couples TRBV5-1 to TRBJ2-5, with 9 nucleotides matching TRBD1. Germline V gives CDR1 SGHRS, CDR2 YFSETQ. The CDR3 is 13 amino acids. DNA for the CDR3: TGCGCCAGCAGGGGACAGGGCCAAGAGACCCAGTCCTTC. As protein: CASRGQGQETQSF.

Notes on this clonotype: This may arise from a read error, as a much more abundant clone is one base away. V usage is TRBV20-1 and J usage is TRBJ1-1, with unresolved D. Per germline, CDR1 DFQATT and CDR2 SNEGSKA (reference sequence). This CDR3 region has 17 residues. The CDR3 bases are TGCTGTGCTAGAGATCGCTTCGCTTTTGAGCTTAACACTGAAGCTTTCTTT. Protein sequence: CCARDRFAFELNTEAFF.

The chain carries TRBV12-3 or TRBV12-4 and TRBJ2-7, with TRBD1 matching 9 bases. The length of the CDR3 is 14 residues. The V segment lost 8 bases and the J segment 1 base; nucleotides outside the gene matches: 6. The CDR3 here is CASRPGQGSYEQYF. CDR3 DNA: TGTGCCAGCCGTCCCGGACAGGGGTCCTACGAGCAGTACTTC.

This clonotype was seen at least ten times. V is TRBV29-1 and J is TRBJ1-2; D possibly corresponds to TRBD1 (5 bases). The germline gives CDR1 SQVTM, CDR2 ANQGSEA. V lost 4 bases and J 2 bases, leaving 17 bases between the germline ends. The CDR3 covers 15 residues. In nucleotides, the CDR3 is TGCAGCGTTGGAGAGTCGGGACCCCGGAACTATGGCTACACCTTC. This encodes CSVGESGPRNYGYTF. Together with reference TRBV29-1 and TRBJ1-2, the CDR3 gives the full variable domain: SAVISQKPSRDICQRGTSLTIQCQVDSQVTMMFWYRQQPGQSLTLIATANQGSEATYESGFVIDKFPISRPNLTFSTLTVSNMSPEDSSIYLCSVGESGPRNYGYTFGSGTRLTVV.

This clonotype has just a few counts. The chain uses TRBV2 and TRBJ1-5; D uncertain. Trimming took off 5 bases at V and 3 bases at J, with 14 bases between the two ends. The CDR3 has 15 residues. Germline assignment: CDR1 SNHLY and CDR2 FYNNEI. CDR3 amino acids: CASSSTRATNQPQHF. In nucleotides, the CDR3 is TGTGCCAGCAGTTCTACCCGGGCAACCAATCAGCCCCAGCATTTT. Supplemented by reference TRBV2 and TRBJ1-5, the full variable domain reads EPEVTQTPSHQVTQMGQEVILRCVPISNHLYFYWYRQILGQKVEFLVSFYNNEISEKSEIFDDQFSVERPDGSNFTLKIRSTKLEDSAMYFCASSSTRATNQPQHFGDGTRLSIL.